One and the same sample provided the 23 T cell receptor beta chains below, sequenced in a study of blood T cell repertoires in COVID-19. Generated by immunoSEQ multiplex PCR, the TCRdb table keeps only in-frame clones and is missing some. The sample lists 110,000 to 150,000 clones; under 85% were seen once. Sequencing was done on a sample of peripheral blood. The receptors here all came from a woman older than 75 in a cohort sampled during active or convalescent COVID-19.

This rearrangement joins TRBV6-5 to TRBJ1-1, with a tentative D call TRBD1 (5 bases). V was trimmed by 5 bases and J by 7 bases, leaving 8 bases between them. This CDR3 has 11 residues. The germline gives CDR1 MNHEY, CDR2 SVGAGI. CDR3 amino acids: CASSSRDEAFF. CDR3 coding DNA: TGTGCCAGCAGTAGCAGGGATGAAGCTTTCTTT.

This sequence joins TRBV19 and TRBJ2-1; TRBD2 agrees at 11 bases. V was pared by 3 bases and J by 6 bases, with 4 bases of the junction left unmatched. Germline V gene data show CDR1 as LNHDA and CDR2 as SQIVND (reference sequence). The CDR3 has 15 residues. The chain's CDR3 is CASSITSGGINEQFF. The CDR3, as DNA: TGTGCCAGTAGTATCACTAGCGGGGGTATCAATGAGCAGTTCTTC.

The rearrangement links TRBV4-1 to TRBJ2-5, with TRBD1 as a possible D gene (6 bases). The CDR3 runs 15 residues. Germline values: CDR1 MGHRA, CDR2 YSYEKL. Between the trimmed V and J ends, which lost 0 bases and 2 bases, there was a span of 10 bases. CDR3 in amino acids: CASSQEGGAQETQYF. CDR3 sequence (DNA): TGCGCCAGCAGCCAAGAAGGGGGAGCTCAAGAGACCCAGTACTTC.

The chain uses TRBV9 and TRBJ2-2; TRBD2 is a possible D gene (5 bases). V was shortened by 0 bases and J by 7 bases, with 10 bases between the two germline ends. Germline values: CDR1 SGDLS, CDR2 YYNGEE. The CDR3 is made up of 14 amino acids. The CDR3 DNA follows: TGTGCCAGCAGCGTAGTGTCCGGGGTCGGGGAGCTGTTTTTT. It codes for CASSVVSGVGELFF.

The rearrangement uses TRBV2 and TRBJ1-4; the D gene is possibly TRBD1 (6 bases). The length of the CDR3 is 14 residues. Trimming removed 6 bases at V and 5 bases at J, with 13 bases between. Germline V gives CDR1 SNHLY, CDR2 FYNNEI. CDR3 DNA: TGTGCCAGCAGGAGAGGACAGTCGAATGAAAAACTGTTTTTT. It codes for CASRRGQSNEKLFF.

The chain couples TRBV7-3 to TRBJ2-1; 7 bases are shared with TRBD1. The CDR3 extends over 13 amino acids. Germline V CDR1 and CDR2: SGHTA, FQGTGA. With V trimmed by 4 bases and J by 5 bases, 2 bases remained unmatched. In DNA, the CDR3 is TGTGCCAGCAGCTCCCAGGGGGACAATGAGCAGTTCTTC. It codes for CASSSQGDNEQFF.

This clone appeared a few times. The chain uses TRBV13 and TRBJ2-1, with D possibly being TRBD2 (7 bases). V was pared by 8 bases and J by 2 bases, with 19 bases between. Germline V lookup: CDR1 PRHDT, CDR2 FYEKMQ (reference sequence). The CDR3 runs to 16 residues. CDR3 loop: CASLRGGGGPYNEQFF. For the CDR3, the DNA is TGTGCCAGCCTCCGCGGAGGGGGGGGGCCCTACAATGAGCAGTTCTTC.

V is TRBV4-2 and J is TRBJ1-2; 8 bases match TRBD1. The CDR3 runs 15 residues. V trimming: 2 bases; J trimming: 3 bases; junction bases outside the gene matches: 5. Germline CDR1 and CDR2: LGHNA and YNFKEQ. CDR3 DNA sequence: TGTGCCAGCAGCCAAAAAGGACAGGGTTACTATGGCTACACCTTC. Encoded protein: CASSQKGQGYYGYTF.

V gene TRBV5-6 combines with J gene TRBJ1-3; the D gene is possibly TRBD1 (6 bases). Trimming took off 2 bases at V and 5 bases at J, with 11 bases between the two ends. The germline V gene has CDR1 SGHDT and CDR2 YYEEEE. The CDR3 runs 14 residues. This CDR3 is CASSFTGTRNTIYF. In DNA form, the CDR3 reads TGTGCCAGCAGCTTTACAGGGACAAGAAACACCATATATTTT.

This chain joins TRBV5-1 and TRBJ2-3; 8 nucleotides align to TRBD2. Trimming took 6 bases from V and 3 from J; bases not matched to a gene: 3. The CDR3 is made up of 13 amino acids. Germline V gene lookup returns CDR1 SGHRS and CDR2 YFSETQ. The CDR3 coding sequence is TGCGCCAGCACCAGCGGGGGTACAGATACGCAGTATTTT. This encodes CASTSGGTDTQYF.

CDR3 loop: CASSPGVAGEAQYF. For the CDR3, the DNA is TGCGCCAGCAGCCCTGGGGTAGCGGGGGAGGCGCAGTACTTC. The chain is built from TRBV5-1 and TRBJ2-7; 9 bases line up with TRBD2. CDR1 is SGHRS and CDR2 is YFSETQ in the germline V gene. V lost 4 bases, J lost 9 bases, and 11 bases stayed unmatched. There are 14 residues in the CDR3.

Remarks on this clone: An end of the junction differs from the germline gene, which may be a read error. This rearrangement joins TRBV27 to TRBJ2-5, with D possibly TRBD2 on 5 matching bases. CDR1 MNHEY and CDR2 SMNVEV come from the germline V gene (reference sequence). The CDR3 runs to 15 residues. In DNA, the CDR3 is TGTGCCAGCAGTTCCCCCGGGGTCTTACAAGAGGCCCAGTACTTC. Its translation: CASSSPGVLQEAQYF.

V is TRBV5-1 and J is TRBJ1-2, with D hard to call. Germline V lookup: CDR1 SGHRS, CDR2 YFSETQ. Deletions cut 0 bases from V and 6 bases from J, with 12 bases between. The CDR3 totals 14 residues. The CDR3 nucleotides are TGCGCCAGCAGCTTGGCGGCAGGCGATGATGGCTACACCTTC. Translating gives CASSLAAGDDGYTF. The whole variable domain, filled in from reference TRBV5-1 and TRBJ1-2, reads KAGVTQTPRYLIKTRGQQVTLSCSPISGHRSVSWYQQTPGQGLQFLFEYFSETQRNKGNFPGRFSGRQFSNSRSEMNVSTLELGDSALYLCASSLAAGDDGYTFGSGTRLTVV.

This chain joins TRBV18 and TRBJ2-6; 11 bases line up with TRBD1. V shed 4 bases, J shed 7 bases, and the junction held 15 bases outside the gene matches. The CDR3 contains 19 residues. Germline V CDR1 and CDR2: KGHSH, LQKENI. CDR3 sequence (DNA): TGTGCCAGCTCACTTCAGGGACAGGGGGTTTATAGGAGAGCCAACGTCCTGACTTTC. Amino acids: CASSLQGQGVYRRANVLTF.

This clone has only one observation. This chain uses TRBV10-2 with TRBJ2-2, with 13 positions matching TRBD2. The CDR3 is made up of 15 amino acids. Germline V gives CDR1 WSHSY, CDR2 SAAADI. Losses at the gene ends were 6 bases for V and 6 bases for J; bases not matched to a gene: 4. The CDR3 region is CASRILAGGPGELFF. CDR3 DNA: TGCGCCAGCAGAATACTAGCGGGGGGGCCCGGGGAGCTGTTTTTT.

The chain carries TRBV5-6 and TRBJ1-5; 12 nucleotides align to TRBD1. Germline values: CDR1 SGHDT, CDR2 YYEEEE. The CDR3 has 18 residues. This CDR3 reads CASSLGTGGLFGNQPQHF. In nucleotides, the CDR3 is TGTGCAAGCTCCCTTGGGACAGGGGGCCTGTTTGGCAATCAGCCCCAGCATTTT.

This rearrangement joins TRBV9 to TRBJ1-1, with 8 bases identical to TRBD1. Germline V gene data show CDR1 as SGDLS and CDR2 as YYNGEE. V shed 5 bases, J shed 7 bases, and the junction held 10 bases outside the gene matches. This CDR3 spans 14 amino acids. CDR3 DNA: TGTGCCAGCAGTGCACAGGGGGGTAAGGGTGAAGCTTTCTTT. Residues: CASSAQGGKGEAFF. The complete variable domain, with remaining parts taken from reference TRBV9 and TRBJ1-1, reads DSGVTQTPKHLITATGQRVTLRCSPRSGDLSVYWYQQSLDQGLQFLIQYYNGEERAKGNILERFSAQQFPDLHSELNLSSLELGDSALYFCASSAQGGKGEAFFGQGTRLTVV.

The V call is TRBV9, the J call TRBJ1-4; D not certain. The CDR3 is made up of 14 amino acids. V was pared by 2 bases and J by 8 bases, with 13 bases between. The germline CDR1 and CDR2 sequences are SGDLS and YYNGEE. In nucleotides, the CDR3 is TGTGCCAGCAGCGTTGGCCCGACGGGAGAAAAACTGTTTTTT. It translates to CASSVGPTGEKLFF.

CDR3 DNA sequence: TGCGCCAGCAGCGCGGGACAGTGGGGGACGGATGAGCAGTTCTTC. Protein: CASSAGQWGTDEQFF. The chain joins TRBV5-1 to TRBJ2-1, with D maybe TRBD1 (7 bases). This CDR3 spans 15 amino acids. The ends were cut back, 4 bases at V and 8 bases at J, with 19 bases in the middle. The germline gives CDR1 SGHRS, CDR2 YFSETQ.

This sequence joins TRBV3-1 (or the pseudogene TRBV3-2) and TRBJ1-1, with 9 bases identical to TRBD1. The CDR3 consists of 17 residues. The germline V gene encodes CDR1 LGHDT and CDR2 YNNKEL (reference sequence). Trimming took 5 bases from V and 1 from J; bases not matched to a gene: 11. The CDR3 is CASSFRPGTGSNTEAFF. DNA for the CDR3: TGTGCCAGCAGCTTTCGTCCCGGGACAGGGTCGAACACTGAAGCTTTCTTT.

V gene TRBV25-1 combines with J gene TRBJ1-3, with 7 bases aligning to TRBD1. Germline CDR1 and CDR2: MGHDK and SYGVNS. CDR3 length: 16 amino acids. Trimming removed 4 bases from V and 5 bases from J; junction bases left unmatched: 11. The DNA for the CDR3 is TGTGCCAGCAGTGTTGGTCAACAGGGGCATAGAAACACCATATATTTT. Translating it yields CASSVGQQGHRNTIYF.

This clone has just one count. The genes are TRBV28 and TRBJ1-4, with D maybe TRBD1 (5 bases). V dropped 5 bases and J dropped 4 bases, with 14 bases sitting between them. CDR1 is MDHEN, CDR2 SYDVKM, per germline. The CDR3 extends over 15 amino acids. The chain's CDR3 is CASSPKTDRNEKLFF. CDR3 bases: TGTGCCAGCAGTCCCAAGACAGACCGTAATGAAAAACTGTTTTTT. The full variable domain, in which reference TRBV28 and TRBJ1-4 provide the parts outside the CDR3, is DVKVTQSSRYLVKRTGEKVFLECVQDMDHENMFWYRQDPGLGLRLIYFSYDVKMKEKGDIPEGYSVSREKKERFSLILESASTNQTSMYLCASSPKTDRNEKLFFGSGTQLSVL.

In its sample, this clone was seen a few times. The chain joins TRBV19 to TRBJ1-2, with TRBD1 identical over 8 bases. The trim removed 6 bases at V and 0 bases at J, leaving 6 bases unmatched. CDR3 size: 15 residues. CDR1 is LNHDA, CDR2 SQIVND, per germline (reference sequence). The CDR3 is CASRDWDRPNYGYTF. The DNA for the CDR3 is TGTGCCAGTAGAGACTGGGACAGGCCTAACTATGGCTACACCTTC.